Detailed here is one T cell receptor (beta chain). Clones were read by immunoSEQ multiplex PCR, and TCRdb kept only the in-frame ones, dropping some. The repertoire has under 65,000 clones, roughly 92% of them found once; the top ten carry roughly 1.3%. The data were obtained in a study of T cell changes during pregnancy in multiple sclerosis. The CDR3 runs to 16 residues. Germline loops: CDR1 SGHRS, CDR2 YFSETQ. The ends lost 3 bases at V and 0 bases at J; junction bases unmatched: 3. The receptor was derived from a female donor with multiple sclerosis, enrolled in a pregnancy study. The rearrangement uses TRBV5-1 and TRBJ2-2, with TRBD2 matching over 9 bases. The specimen was peripheral blood, collected in the second trimester of pregnancy. The CDR3 loop reads CASSWTSVSNTGELFF. CDR3 bases: TGCGCCAGCAGCTGGACTAGCGTATCGAACACCGGGGAGCTGTTTTTT.